This T cell receptor beta chain was sequenced for a study of blood T cell repertoires in COVID-19 (dated by TCRdb to 2018 to 2020). Background on the whole study: Samples covering the acute and convalescent phases of COVID-19 were provided by collaborators in the United States, Italy and Spain. The material from the prospective study consisted of cDNA or gDNA derived from T cells, B-cell-depleted T cells, or PBMCs. Subjects who had been exposed to COVID-19, were actively infected with it, or had recovered from it provided the deeply sampled blood TCRbeta repertoires that made up the dataset. A freely available public database, intended as a resource for researchers studying the immune response to SARS-CoV-2, is where the repertoires were released. The samples were drawn from the first 160 participants of the ongoing ImmuneRACE study and from under 1,500 subjects provided by 6 global collaborators. A de-identified subject ID, COVID-19 status, age in years and sex were almost always included in the sample metadata. Where available, HLA class I and class II types were taken from metadata supplied by the sample provider and were not determined by assay-based typing.

On the study overall, not on this receptor specifically: The quantity of clinical and demographic metadata differed by source and by participant and was supplied without curation.

TCRbeta CDR3 regions were amplified from genomic DNA by means of the immunoSEQ Assay, a bias-controlled multiplex PCR. Under the source paper's analysis protocol: The number of nucleated cells in each sample was estimated by amplification of reference gene primers within the assay. To quantify the absolute abundance of each unique TCRbeta CDR3 rearrangement, sequence reads were collapsed and filtered. For each sample, productive Simpson clonality was calculated by taking the square root of Simpson's diversity index across productive rearrangements. Drawn from immuneACCESS, this table holds only the in-frame rearrangements with V and J called that TCRdb kept. Clones are partly lost; checked studies trace under half to an unresolved V gene and leave the rest unexplained. The V and J calls and the clone size are those of that table, but D and trimming were determined from the DNA. This sample holds 200,000 to 250,000 clones; roughly nine tenths were observed only once. Jointly, the top ten make up less than 15% of the sample.

Samples from volunteer blood donors who had recovered from COVID-19 were contributed by a second Seattle source. Whole blood was collected in K2EDTA tubes by collaborating institutions according to the institutions' own protocols. For TCRbeta analysis, collaborators shipped samples as frozen whole blood, isolated PBMCs, or DNA extracted from either of those sample types. This clone occurred many times. Its cognate antigen has yet to be identified. One base away there is no much larger clone; base qualities are not given. Sequences LGHDT (CDR1) and YNNKEL (CDR2) are obtained from the germline V gene (reference sequence). The CDR3 measures 14 amino acids from cysteine to phenylalanine. This entry keeps only the CDR3 DNA: 42 bases, framed from base 1. Trimming costs V 0 bases and J 6 bases, and their ends lie 6 bases apart.

Sequencing was carried out using peripheral blood. The chain is made from TRBV3-1 (or the pseudogene TRBV3-2) and TRBJ1-6; a weak D assignment points to TRBD1 (6 bases agree). The clonotype comes from a woman aged 18-35 years who had recovered from COVID-19. The CDR3 reads CASSQDRGNSPLHF. At the DNA level, the sequence is TGTGCCAGCAGCCAAGACAGGGGTAATTCACCCCTCCACTTT.